The 7 T cell receptor beta chains given below trace back to one sample, sequenced in a study of brain T cells in children with intractable seizures (dated by TCRdb to the early 2020s). The time point label here, explained by the study, means: resected brain tissue, or blood drawn just prior to surgery. The library was made by the immunoSEQ multiplex PCR assay. As stored in TCRdb, this immuneACCESS dataset retains in-frame rearrangements with V and J assigned. A fraction of the clones does not appear; measured against another copy, unresolved V genes explain less than half of the discrepancy, and the remainder lacks a known reason. The sample table shows about 80,000 clones, and around 90% are seen once. The top ten clones comprise around 22% of the sample. Here the sequenced sample was peripheral blood, taken at surgery. The receptors were gathered from a girl between 2 and 10 years old with Rasmussen encephalitis and intractable seizures.

V usage is TRBV11-3 and J usage is TRBJ2-7; tentatively, D is TRBD2 (6 bases). The CDR3 has 13 amino acids. Trimming cost V 5 bases and J 0 bases, with 8 bases left between them. CDR1 SGHNT and CDR2 YENEEA come from the germline V gene. The CDR3 DNA reads as TGTGCCAGCAGCCGGGGGAGCTCCTACGAGCAGTACTTC. It translates to CASSRGSSYEQYF. The full variable domain, rest sourced from reference TRBV11-3 and TRBJ2-7, is EAGVVQSPRYKIIEKKQPVAFWCNPISGHNTLYWYLQNLGQGPELLIRYENEEAVDDSQLPKDRFSAERLKGVDSTLKIQPAELGDSAVYLCASSRGSSYEQYFGPGTRLTVT.

This sequence joins TRBV15 and TRBJ2-7; 13 bases align to TRBD2. With 1 base clipped from V and 0 bases from J, the junction kept 3 bases outside the gene matches. Germline CDR1 reads LNHNV; CDR2 reads YYDKDF (reference sequence). This CDR3 is 17 amino acids long. CDR3 sequence reads: CATSRAGTSGDSYEQYF. The CDR3 nucleotides read TGTGCCACCAGCAGAGCCGGGACTAGCGGGGACTCCTACGAGCAGTACTTC.

This chain links TRBV5-4 with TRBJ2-1; possible D gene TRBD1, 5 bases. Between the trimmed V and J ends, which lost 5 bases and 6 bases, there was a span of 15 bases. The germline gives CDR1 SGHNT, CDR2 YYREEE (reference sequence). The CDR3 has 14 amino acids. The CDR3 loop is CASSSRRQLNEQFF. The DNA for the CDR3 is TGTGCCAGCAGTTCGCGTCGACAGCTCAATGAGCAGTTCTTC.

The V and J genes are TRBV28 and TRBJ2-7, with D uncertain. V was trimmed by 6 bases and J by 4 bases, leaving 13 bases between them. Germline V gene sequence: CDR1 MDHEN, CDR2 SYDVKM. The CDR3 loop spans 13 amino acids. For the CDR3, the DNA is TGTGCCAGCAGCTTCCCTCCCCTTTACGAGCAGTACTTC. This encodes CASSFPPLYEQYF. Full variable domain (outside the CDR3, taken from reference TRBV28 and TRBJ2-7): DVKVTQSSRYLVKRTGEKVFLECVQDMDHENMFWYRQDPGLGLRLIYFSYDVKMKEKGDIPEGYSVSREKKERFSLILESASTNQTSMYLCASSFPPLYEQYFGPGTRLTVT.

This chain uses TRBV30 with TRBJ1-1; D is unclear. This CDR3 spans 13 amino acids. The V gene lost 4 bases and the J gene lost 4 bases, with 13 bases spanning the gap. The germline CDR1 and CDR2 sequences are GTSNPN and SVGIG (reference sequence). CDR3 sequence reads: CAWTRKRSTEAFF. CDR3 nucleotides: TGTGCCTGGACCCGCAAAAGAAGCACTGAAGCTTTCTTT.

The rearrangement uses TRBV28 and TRBJ1-4, with D maybe TRBD1 (6 bases). CDR1 MDHEN and CDR2 SYDVKM come from the germline V gene. There are 14 residues in the CDR3. V was clipped by 8 bases and J by 0 bases, with 10 bases between them. Here the CDR3 reads CASEGGATNEKLFF. Here the CDR3 DNA reads TGTGCCAGCGAAGGGGGTGCAACTAATGAAAAACTGTTTTTT.

The chain is built from TRBV4-1 and TRBJ2-1; 7 nucleotides line up with TRBD2. This CDR3 has 20 residues. Trimming removed 4 bases from V and 0 bases from J; junction bases left unmatched: 18. The germline V gene has CDR1 MGHRA and CDR2 YSYEKL. CDR3 sequence reads: CASSPSPGLADGSSYNEQFF. The CDR3 DNA reads TGCGCCAGCAGCCCAAGCCCAGGGCTAGCGGACGGCAGCTCCTACAATGAGCAGTTCTTC.